A selection of T cell receptor beta chains follows, all from one sample in a study of cytomegalovirus exposure and HLA in healthy donors. The method was immunoSEQ multiplex PCR; TCRdb's version includes in-frame clones alone and lacks a portion of them. The sample carries some 120,000 clones, 74% recorded once. Source material: PBMCs. Receptors were obtained from a middle-aged man in good health and CMV-seropositive. Each CDR3 is given with its conserved first and last residue. Fields, in order: D gene, clone size, J gene, V gene, CDR3 DNA, CDR3 protein. The D gene is left open where the match is weak. Clone sizes are given selectively: once, few, many, or a class where the clone is expanded.

d_call: TRBD2; clone_size: NA; j_call: TRBJ2-2; v_call: TRBV10-1; cdr3_nt: TGCGCCAGCAGTGAGTCGACCCCGCTAGCGGGAGCGGGCGGGGAGCTGTTTTTT; cdr3_aa: CASSESTPLAGAGGELFF
d_call: TRBD2; clone_size: NA; j_call: TRBJ2-2; v_call: TRBV2; cdr3_nt: TGTGCCAGCACGATGACTAGCGGGAGCACCGGGGAGCTGTTTTTT; cdr3_aa: CASTMTSGSTGELFF
d_call: NA; clone_size: NA; j_call: TRBJ2-7; v_call: TRBV28; cdr3_nt: TGTGCCAGCAGTTTAAGGTCCCGCAGGTCCACCTCCAGCTCCTACGAGCAGTACTTC; cdr3_aa: CASSLRSRRSTSSSYEQYF
d_call: NA; clone_size: NA; j_call: TRBJ1-5; v_call: TRBV27; cdr3_nt: TGTGCCAGCAGTTTCACAGGGATTCGCAATCAGCCCCAGCATTTT; cdr3_aa: CASSFTGIRNQPQHF
d_call: TRBD1; clone_size: NA; j_call: TRBJ2-2; v_call: TRBV28; cdr3_nt: TGTGCCAGCAGTTTTCCGGACAGGGGTTACGGGGAGCTGTTTTTT; cdr3_aa: CASSFPDRGYGELFF
d_call: TRBD2; clone_size: NA; j_call: TRBJ2-7; v_call: TRBV7-9; cdr3_nt: TGTGCCAGCAGCCTGTACGGGAGGGGTAGCTATGAGCAGTACTTC; cdr3_aa: CASSLYGRGSYEQYF
d_call: TRBD2; clone_size: NA; j_call: TRBJ2-7; v_call: TRBV5-1; cdr3_nt: TGCGCCAGCAGCTTGGCCGGGACTAGCGTCTCCTACGAGCAGTACTTC; cdr3_aa: CASSLAGTSVSYEQYF
d_call: NA; clone_size: NA; j_call: TRBJ1-2; v_call: TRBV9; cdr3_nt: TGTGCCAGCAGCCCAATGGGGAGGCTTGTCACTAACTATGGCTACACCTTC; cdr3_aa: CASSPMGRLVTNYGYTF
d_call: TRBD1; clone_size: few; j_call: TRBJ2-3; v_call: TRBV29-1; cdr3_nt: TGCAGCGGAGGGACAGGGGGCAGCACAGATACGCAGTATTTT; cdr3_aa: CSGGTGGSTDTQYF
d_call: TRBD1; clone_size: NA; j_call: TRBJ1-5; v_call: TRBV2; cdr3_nt: TGTGCCAGCGGGGGGACAGGCAATCAGCCCCAGCATTTT; cdr3_aa: CASGGTGNQPQHF
d_call: NA; clone_size: NA; j_call: TRBJ1-4; v_call: TRBV30; cdr3_nt: TGTGCCTGGAGTCCAATCAGCCTGAGGATTAATGAAAAACTGTTTTTT; cdr3_aa: CAWSPISLRINEKLFF
d_call: NA; clone_size: NA; j_call: TRBJ1-6; v_call: TRBV28; cdr3_nt: TGTGCCAGCAGTTTGGGGAGGGTGGATTCACCCCTCCACTTT; cdr3_aa: CASSLGRVDSPLHF